This TCR beta chain was identified during a study of blood T cell repertoires in COVID-19. On the study more broadly: Some COVID-19 samples were acute and others convalescent; all came from the United States, Italy and Spain. The cDNA or gDNA used as material had been derived from T cells, B-cell-depleted T cells, or PBMCs.

Under the authors' procedure: By means of reference gene primer amplification, nucleated cell counts were estimated. Assay: immunoSEQ multiplex PCR; the TCRdb copy retains only in-frame clones and omits some. For V, J and clone size, that table is used; D and trimming come from the DNA. The profile shows around 200,000 clones, around 87% of them singletons. In this sample, this clone turned up once. This CDR3 has 15 amino acids. Per the germline V gene, CDR1 is SGHVS and CDR2 is FQNEAQ. V trimming: 5 bases; J trimming: 1 base; junction bases outside the gene matches: 3. The specimen sequenced was peripheral blood. This TCR came from a woman aged 18-30 years who had recovered from COVID-19. The chain carries TRBV7-8 and TRBJ2-2, with TRBD1 matching 8 bases. CDR3 nucleotide sequence: TGTGCCAGCAGCGCGGACAGGGTGAACACCGGGGAGCTGTTTTTT. Encoded protein: CASSADRVNTGELFF.